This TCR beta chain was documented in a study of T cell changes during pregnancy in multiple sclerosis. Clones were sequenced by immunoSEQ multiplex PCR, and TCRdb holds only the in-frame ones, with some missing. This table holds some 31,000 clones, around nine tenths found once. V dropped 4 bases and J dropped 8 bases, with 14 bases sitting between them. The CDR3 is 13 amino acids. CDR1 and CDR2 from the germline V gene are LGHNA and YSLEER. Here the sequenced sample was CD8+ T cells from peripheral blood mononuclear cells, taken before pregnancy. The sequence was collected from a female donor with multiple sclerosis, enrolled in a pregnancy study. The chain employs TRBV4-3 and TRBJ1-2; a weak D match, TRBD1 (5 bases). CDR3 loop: CASSPDRAGGYTF. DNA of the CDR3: TGCGCCAGCAGCCCGGATCGGGCAGGGGGCTACACCTTC.